This section outlines one T cell receptor (beta chain) sequence together with its context. The record originates from a study of blood T cell repertoires in COVID-19. As handled by the study authors: From reference gene primer amplification, estimates of nucleated cell counts were derived. Data came from immunoSEQ multiplex PCR; TCRdb stores just in-frame clones and leaves some out. V, J and clone size are taken as reported in that table, and D and trimming were inferred from the DNA itself. This table holds some 62,000 clones, 65% to 85% found once. Residents of around 24 US areas, aged about 18 to 89 years, made up the participants. Assignment of participants to cohorts was predicated upon participant-reported clinical history. Trimming took 5 bases from V and 5 from J; bases not matched to a gene: 14. This CDR3 comprises 16 residues. CDR1 is SGHAT, CDR2 FQNNGV, per germline.

This sequence originates from a woman in her thirties or forties with acute COVID-19. The gene calls are TRBV11-2 and TRBJ2-7; 8 bases are a match to TRBD2. Sequencing input: PBMCs or T cells enriched from blood (not recorded which). The CDR3 DNA reads TGTGCCAGCAGCCAGCTAGTAGGGGTAGCGGGACACGAGCAGTACTTC. Translated, it gives CASSQLVGVAGHEQYF.